The 32 T cell receptor beta chains given below trace back to one sample, sequenced in a study of cytomegalovirus exposure and HLA in healthy donors. The PCR had 60 Vbeta and 13 Jbeta primers. The method was immunoSEQ multiplex PCR; TCRdb's version includes in-frame clones alone and lacks a portion of them. Of approximately 150,000 clones in the sample, 70% to 85% are singletons; the top ten hold roughly 5.2%. Sequencing input: PBMCs. Receptors were obtained from a young man in good health and CMV-seronegative.

The chain couples TRBV6-5 to TRBJ1-2; no firm D call. The CDR3 extends over 11 amino acids. Germline V CDR1 and CDR2: MNHEY, SVGAGI. V lost 6 bases and J 8 bases, leaving 10 bases between the germline ends. This CDR3 reads CASSAGQGYTF. The DNA of the CDR3 is TGTGCCAGCAGCGCAGGTCAAGGCTACACCTTC.

This clone appeared a few times. The chain has TRBV7-3 and TRBJ1-1, with D unclear. The germline V and J ends were trimmed by 0 bases and 5 bases, with 10 bases remaining between them. The CDR3 totals 14 residues. In germline, CDR1 is SGHTA, CDR2 FQGTGA. The CDR3 sequence: CASSLTAGKTEAFF. The DNA of the CDR3 is TGTGCCAGCAGCTTAACGGCCGGGAAGACTGAAGCTTTCTTT. Full variable domain (outside the CDR3, taken from reference TRBV7-3 and TRBJ1-1): GAGVSQTPSNKVTEKGKYVELRCDPISGHTALYWYRQSLGQGPEFLIYFQGTGAADDSGLPNDRFFAVRPEGSVSTLKIQRTERGDSAVYLCASSLTAGKTEAFFGQGTRLTVV.

A single count supports this clone. The gene calls are TRBV28 and TRBJ1-6; TRBD1 is a possible D gene (6 bases). V lost 6 bases to trimming and J lost 7 bases, with 16 bases between them. There are 15 residues in the CDR3. The V gene's germline CDR1 is MDHEN and CDR2 SYDVKM. The chain's CDR3 is CASSLSRGANSPLHF. The CDR3 DNA is TGTGCCAGCAGCCTTTCTCGGGGGGCAAATTCACCCCTCCACTTT. Supplemented by reference TRBV28 and TRBJ1-6, the full variable domain reads DVKVTQSSRYLVKRTGEKVFLECVQDMDHENMFWYRQDPGLGLRLIYFSYDVKMKEKGDIPEGYSVSREKKERFSLILESASTNQTSMYLCASSLSRGANSPLHFGNGTRLTVT.

This clone occurred a few times. This sample also contains other DNA sequences that code for the same CDR3. The chain uses TRBV5-1 and TRBJ2-2, with TRBD1 identical over 8 bases. The CDR3 consists of 14 residues. J was trimmed by 4 bases and V by 4 bases; bases with no gene match: 3. Germline V lookup: CDR1 SGHRS, CDR2 YFSETQ. CDR3 protein: CASSPGQGTGELFF. The CDR3, as DNA: TGCGCCAGCAGCCCAGGACAGGGCACCGGGGAGCTGTTTTTT.

This chain uses TRBV6-4 with TRBJ1-5; no clear D gene. V was clipped by 4 bases and J by 5 bases, with 9 bases between them. This CDR3 comprises 13 residues. Germline V gene sequence: CDR1 MRHNA, CDR2 SNTAGT. This chain's CDR3 is CASSVEEDQPQHF. The CDR3 nucleotides read TGTGCCAGCAGTGTAGAGGAAGATCAGCCCCAGCATTTT.

The count of this clone is one. The rearrangement uses TRBV27 and TRBJ2-1, with TRBD2 identical over 9 bases. After removal of 0 bases from V and 5 bases from J, the junction contained 5 bases not matched to a gene. This CDR3 has 16 residues. Per the germline V gene, CDR1 is MNHEY and CDR2 is SMNVEV (reference sequence). The CDR3 sequence is CASSLSPAGGHNEQFF. The DNA for the CDR3 is TGTGCCAGCAGTTTATCCCCAGCGGGGGGCCACAATGAGCAGTTCTTC.

This clone has only one observation. The CDR3, as DNA: TGTGCCAGCAGCTTACGGGGGGCTACTTTCGGTGAGCAGTTCTTC. It yields the protein CASSLRGATFGEQFF. The J gene is TRBJ2-1, the V gene TRBV11-3; the D gene is possibly TRBD2 (7 bases). The ends were cut back, 2 bases at V and 9 bases at J, with 17 bases in the middle. The CDR3 covers 15 residues. Germline lookup yields CDR1 SGHNT and CDR2 YENEEA. Filled out from reference TRBV11-3 and TRBJ2-1, the complete variable domain reads EAGVVQSPRYKIIEKKQPVAFWCNPISGHNTLYWYLQNLGQGPELLIRYENEEAVDDSQLPKDRFSAERLKGVDSTLKIQPAELGDSAVYLCASSLRGATFGEQFFGPGTRLTVL.

The J gene is TRBJ2-7, the V gene TRBV25-1; 9 bases line up with TRBD1. Germline values: CDR1 MGHDK, CDR2 SYGVNS. This CDR3 has 14 amino acids. Trimming took 1 base from V and 5 from J; bases not matched to a gene: 3. The CDR3 reads CASSESGQGHEQYF. The CDR3 nucleotides are TGTGCCAGCAGTGAATCGGGACAGGGTCACGAGCAGTACTTC.

V usage is TRBV5-1 and J usage is TRBJ2-7, with D hard to call. The CDR3 totals 13 residues. Trimming shortened V by 0 bases and J by 3 bases, and 7 bases separated the two germline ends. Germline loops: CDR1 SGHRS, CDR2 YFSETQ. Written as DNA, the CDR3 is TGCGCCAGCAGCTTGGCCCGGAGCTACGAGCAGTACTTC. This gives the protein CASSLARSYEQYF.

V is TRBV7-2 and J is TRBJ2-1; 10 bases agree with TRBD2. After removal of 4 bases from V and 4 bases from J, the junction contained 7 bases not matched to a gene. Germline loops: CDR1 SGHTA, CDR2 FQGNSA. The CDR3 has 16 residues. The CDR3 DNA is TGTGCCAGCAGCTCACCGGGACTAGCGAGTTACAATGAGCAGTTCTTC. Translated, it gives CASSSPGLASYNEQFF.

This chain uses TRBV7-3 with TRBJ2-2, with a tentative D call TRBD1 (6 bases). V shed 5 bases and J shed 6 bases, with 7 bases lying between them. Germline assignment: CDR1 SGHTA and CDR2 FQGTGA. The CDR3 is 12 residues long. This chain's CDR3 is CASSGQSGELFF. The CDR3, as DNA: TGTGCCAGCAGCGGACAGTCCGGGGAGCTGTTTTTT.

CDR3 sequence reads: CASSSGQGNTEAFF. The CDR3 DNA reads as TGTGCCAGCAGCTCGGGACAGGGGAACACTGAAGCTTTCTTT. This chain joins TRBV7-9 and TRBJ1-1, with 9 positions matching TRBD1. The CDR3 contains 14 residues. The ends lost 4 bases at V and 1 base at J; junction bases unmatched: 1. CDR1 is SEHNR and CDR2 is FQNEAQ in the germline V gene (reference sequence).

V and J are TRBV19 and TRBJ1-1; 7 bases are a match to TRBD1. The CDR3 is 14 residues long. Germline CDR1 and CDR2: LNHDA and SQIVND (reference sequence). V gave up 4 bases and J gave up 5 bases; unmatched junction bases: 7. CDR3: CASSNQGVETEAFF. Here the CDR3 DNA reads TGTGCCAGTAGTAACCAGGGGGTCGAGACTGAAGCTTTCTTT.

The chain employs TRBV7-9 and TRBJ1-2, with 8 bases identical to TRBD1. From germline, CDR1 is SEHNR and CDR2 FQNEAQ (reference sequence). This CDR3 region has 16 residues. J lost 4 bases, V lost 0 bases, and 7 bases had no gene match. CDR3 bases: TGTGCCAGCAGCTTAGCGGGACAGGAGCTTATCTATGGCTACACCTTC. The encoded protein is CASSLAGQELIYGYTF.

The chain links TRBV7-6 to TRBJ2-2, with TRBD2 matching over 8 bases. V shed 1 base, J shed 6 bases, and the junction held 13 bases outside the gene matches. Germline CDR1 reads SGHVS; CDR2 reads FNYEAQ. The CDR3 has 18 amino acids. CDR3 in amino acids: CASSLVSRVRGASGELFF. The CDR3 DNA sequence: TGTGCCAGCAGCTTAGTGTCCCGGGTGCGGGGGGCATCCGGGGAGCTGTTTTTT.

The chain joins TRBV5-1 to TRBJ2-1, with a tentative D call TRBD2 (6 bases). The CDR3 runs to 15 residues. Germline lookup yields CDR1 SGHRS and CDR2 YFSETQ. Trimming cost V 1 base and J 4 bases, with 12 bases left between them. CDR3 bases: TGCGCCAGCAGCTTGTTCGGGAGTGTTTACAATGAGCAGTTCTTC. Translated: CASSLFGSVYNEQFF. Together with reference TRBV5-1 and TRBJ2-1, the CDR3 gives the full variable domain: KAGVTQTPRYLIKTRGQQVTLSCSPISGHRSVSWYQQTPGQGLQFLFEYFSETQRNKGNFPGRFSGRQFSNSRSEMNVSTLELGDSALYLCASSLFGSVYNEQFFGPGTRLTVL.

The chain joins TRBV11-3 to TRBJ1-1; D ambiguous. From germline, CDR1 is SGHNT and CDR2 YENEEA. With 1 base removed from V and 9 bases from J, the gap between germline ends came to 12 bases. The CDR3 has 13 amino acids. CDR3 nucleotide sequence: TGTGCCAGCAGCTTAGTTTTAGATGCGAAAGCTTTCTTT. Protein product: CASSLVLDAKAFF.

This clone has only one observation. The chain employs TRBV7-2 and TRBJ2-3, with TRBD2 matching 9 bases. From germline, CDR1 is SGHTA and CDR2 FQGNSA. V shed 2 bases and J 1 base; nucleotides not matched to a gene: 4. The CDR3 is 16 amino acids. Here the CDR3 reads CASSLPPSGGTDTQYF. CDR3 DNA sequence: TGTGCCAGCAGCTTACCGCCTAGCGGGGGCACAGATACGCAGTATTTT.

This clone showed up just once. The chain employs TRBV19 and TRBJ1-1; D is ambiguous. This CDR3 contains 14 residues. The germline V gene has CDR1 LNHDA and CDR2 SQIVND (reference sequence). V was trimmed by 7 bases and J by 2 bases, leaving 14 bases between them. CDR3 bases: TGTGCCAGTACCTCGGGGAGGCTAAACACTGAAGCTTTCTTT. Protein product: CASTSGRLNTEAFF. Combining the CDR3 with reference TRBV19 and TRBJ1-1 gives the whole variable domain DGGITQSPKYLFRKEGQNVTLSCEQNLNHDAMYWYRQDPGQGLRLIYYSQIVNDFQKGDIAEGYSVSREKKESFPLTVTSAQKNPTAFYLCASTSGRLNTEAFFGQGTRLTVV.

The chain links TRBV15 to TRBJ2-7; TRBD2 aligns across 13 bases. CDR1 LNHNV and CDR2 YYDKDF come from the germline V gene (reference sequence). V dropped 3 bases and J dropped 2; count of bases not matched to a gene: 4. There are 16 residues in the CDR3. This CDR3 reads CATSRGGTSGAYEQYF. The CDR3 region has the DNA TGTGCCACCAGCAGGGGAGGGACTAGCGGGGCCTACGAGCAGTACTTC.

The chain joins TRBV7-2 to TRBJ2-7; TRBD1 aligns across 9 bases. J lost 5 bases, V lost 5 bases, and 7 bases had no gene match. Germline assignment: CDR1 SGHTA and CDR2 FQGNSA. The CDR3 covers 14 residues. The CDR3 DNA reads as TGTGCCAGCAGCCCTGACAGGGGGGTGGACGAGCAGTACTTC. It codes for CASSPDRGVDEQYF.

The rearrangement joins TRBV7-9 to TRBJ2-1, with 8 positions matching TRBD2. The V gene's germline CDR1 is SEHNR and CDR2 FQNEAQ (reference sequence). There are 13 residues in the CDR3. V was pared by 8 bases and J by 6 bases, with 6 bases of the junction left unmatched. CDR3: CASWPSGGNEQFF. CDR3 sequence (DNA): TGTGCCAGCTGGCCCAGCGGGGGCAATGAGCAGTTCTTC.

The chain is built from TRBV7-2 and TRBJ1-5; tentative D call: TRBD1 (6 bases). CDR3 length: 14 residues. Germline V gene data show CDR1 as SGHTA and CDR2 as FQGNSA. Trimming removed 6 bases from V and 6 bases from J, with 15 bases in between. The chain's CDR3 is CASSWTVSPQPQHF. Here the CDR3 DNA reads TGTGCCAGCAGTTGGACAGTCTCTCCTCAGCCCCAGCATTTT.

As for this clone: This CDR3 is missing its conserved last phenylalanine or tryptophan, likely due to a read error. The V and J genes are TRBV5-6 and TRBJ1-6; 9 bases map to TRBD1. V lost 3 bases and J lost 9; bases outside the gene matches: 10. CDR1 is SGHDT and CDR2 is YYEEEE in the germline V gene. This CDR3 is built from 16 residues. The CDR3 loop reads CASSWTWRTGVSPLHL. The CDR3 region has the DNA TGTGCCAGCAGCTGGACATGGCGGACAGGGGTTTCACCCCTCCACCTT.

The chain combines TRBV9 with TRBJ2-2, with TRBD1 as a possible D gene (5 bases). Trimming removed 4 bases from V and 6 bases from J, with 16 bases in between. CDR3 size: 15 residues. Germline CDR1 is SGDLS and CDR2 is YYNGEE. CDR3 nucleotide sequence: TGTGCCAGCAGCTCAGGACACATTGGGGCCGGGGAGCTGTTTTTT. This encodes CASSSGHIGAGELFF.

This clone was counted a few times. This chain uses TRBV10-3 with TRBJ2-1; perhaps TRBD1 as D (6 bases). CDR1 ENHRY and CDR2 SYGVKD come from the germline V gene. Deletions cut 0 bases from V and 7 bases from J, with 13 bases between. The CDR3 consists of 15 residues. DNA of the CDR3: TGTGCCATCAGTGAGTCGAACAGGGCTGGGAATGAGCAGTTCTTC. This encodes CAISESNRAGNEQFF.

This clone was recorded a few times. V usage is TRBV6-6 and J usage is TRBJ2-7; a possible D gene is TRBD1 (6 bases). Germline V lookup: CDR1 MNHNY, CDR2 SVGAGI (reference sequence). The V gene lost 0 bases and the J gene lost 2 bases, with 11 bases spanning the gap. The CDR3 has 15 amino acids. CDR3 coding DNA: TGTGCCAGCAGTTACTCGGGGGCAGGTACCTACGAGCAGTACTTC. Protein product: CASSYSGAGTYEQYF.

This rearrangement joins TRBV4-1 to TRBJ1-1; 8 nucleotides align to TRBD1. After removal of 3 bases from V and 1 base from J, the junction contained 7 bases not matched to a gene. CDR3 length: 16 amino acids. The germline V gene has CDR1 MGHRA and CDR2 YSYEKL. Here the CDR3 reads CASSHPGGFGNTEAFF. CDR3 bases: TGCGCCAGCAGCCACCCAGGGGGCTTTGGGAACACTGAAGCTTTCTTT.

This clone was counted a single time. The chain is built from TRBV11-3 and TRBJ2-7; D is perhaps TRBD2 (7 bases). Germline loops: CDR1 SGHNT, CDR2 YENEEA. CDR3 length: 16 amino acids. V lost 5 bases and J lost 2, with 19 bases in between. Written as DNA, the CDR3 is TGTGCCAGCAGCCCAAGGGGGGGCCCCTCAGCCTACGAGCAGTACTTC. Protein: CASSPRGGPSAYEQYF.

The chain employs TRBV7-3 and TRBJ2-1, with 12 bases identical to TRBD2. After removal of 2 bases from V and 8 bases from J, the junction contained 4 bases not matched to a gene. This CDR3 comprises 15 residues. Germline values: CDR1 SGHTA, CDR2 FQGTGA. The CDR3 DNA reads TGTGCCAGCAGCTTACTAGCGGGAGGGTACGATGAGCAGTTCTTC. Its protein product is CASSLLAGGYDEQFF.

The chain links TRBV28 to TRBJ2-7; D possibly corresponds to TRBD1 (5 bases). V was clipped by 7 bases and J by 0 bases, with 13 bases between them. The CDR3 contains 14 residues. Germline lookup yields CDR1 MDHEN and CDR2 SYDVKM. As DNA, the CDR3 is TGTGCCAGCACAGTGGACACCGGCTCCTACGAGCAGTACTTC. Protein product: CASTVDTGSYEQYF. The full variable domain, with the rest looked up from reference TRBV28 and TRBJ2-7, is DVKVTQSSRYLVKRTGEKVFLECVQDMDHENMFWYRQDPGLGLRLIYFSYDVKMKEKGDIPEGYSVSREKKERFSLILESASTNQTSMYLCASTVDTGSYEQYFGPGTRLTVT.

V is TRBV6-4 and J is TRBJ1-1; 7 bases map to TRBD1. Germline CDR1 reads MRHNA; CDR2 reads SNTAGT. The CDR3 is made up of 19 amino acids. The junction had 17 bases not matched to a gene; V was cut back by 3 bases and J by 1 base. CDR3 DNA sequence: TGTGCCAGCAGTGATCAAGGGAAAGGGGGCGCGGGGCGGAACACTGAAGCTTTCTTT. Encoded protein: CASSDQGKGGAGRNTEAFF.